This TCR beta chain was retrieved from a study of T cells in Graves' hyperthyroidism and ophthalmopathy. As for the study in general: Peripheral blood specimens were obtained at initial diagnosis, prior to any treatment. Study conclusions and caveats: A model built on 13 V-J features separated ophthalmopathy from stable hyperthyroidism.

The CDR3 covers 14 residues. The germline CDR1 and CDR2 sequences are SGHTA and FQGNSA. The V and J ends lost 3 bases and 6 bases, in that order; junction bases with no gene match: 3. TCR beta CDR3 regions were amplified from RNA. The HTBI primer set was used in a first-round RT-PCR of the TCR CDR3. TCRdb re-called the multiplex PCR reads through MiXCR, storing one row per CDR3 protein. The sample shows roughly 250,000 distinct CDR3 sequences, 20% to 25% of them seen only once. A NOSPECS grade of at least 4, a Clinical Activity Score of at least 3 and duration under 3 months were recorded in ophthalmopathy patients. PBMCs were collected from an approximately 9 ml volume of fresh peripheral blood. The sample holds many counts of this clonotype. What it binds is not known.

The origin of this receptor is a man younger than 40 with Graves' ophthalmopathy. Sequenced material: blood. The V and J genes are TRBV7-2 and TRBJ2-1; 9 bases agree with TRBD2. CDR3 in amino acids: CASSFSGRGNEQFF. The CDR3 coding sequence is TGTGCCAGCAGCTTTAGCGGGAGAGGCAATGAGCAGTTCTTC.